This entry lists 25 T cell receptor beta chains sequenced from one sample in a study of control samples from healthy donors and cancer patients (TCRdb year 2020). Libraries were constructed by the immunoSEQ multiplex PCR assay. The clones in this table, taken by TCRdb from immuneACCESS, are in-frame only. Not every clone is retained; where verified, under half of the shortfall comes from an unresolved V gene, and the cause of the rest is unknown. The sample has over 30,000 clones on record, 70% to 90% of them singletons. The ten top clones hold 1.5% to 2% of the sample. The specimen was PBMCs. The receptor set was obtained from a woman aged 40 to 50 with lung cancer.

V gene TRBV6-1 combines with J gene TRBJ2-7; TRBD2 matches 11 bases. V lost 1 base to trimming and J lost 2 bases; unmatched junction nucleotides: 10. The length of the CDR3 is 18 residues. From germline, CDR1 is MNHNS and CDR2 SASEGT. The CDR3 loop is CASSEGLAGNIQTYEQYF. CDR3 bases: TGTGCCAGCAGTGAAGGACTAGCGGGGAATATACAAACCTACGAGCAGTACTTC.

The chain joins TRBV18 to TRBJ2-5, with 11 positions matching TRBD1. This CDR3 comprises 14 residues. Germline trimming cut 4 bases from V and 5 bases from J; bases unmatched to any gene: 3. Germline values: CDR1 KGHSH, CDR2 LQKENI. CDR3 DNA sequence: TGTGCCAGCTCACTCCGGGACAGGGGGGAGACCCAGTACTTC. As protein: CASSLRDRGETQYF.

The CDR3 bases are TGTGCCAGCAGCTTAGCGGATGAGGGTTATGACTATGGCTACACCTTC. Translating gives CASSLADEGYDYGYTF. The chain has TRBV7-9 and TRBJ1-2; D gene unclear. Germline V gene data show CDR1 as SEHNR and CDR2 as FQNEAQ (reference sequence). V lost 0 bases to trimming and J lost 3 bases, with 14 bases between them. This CDR3 has 16 residues.

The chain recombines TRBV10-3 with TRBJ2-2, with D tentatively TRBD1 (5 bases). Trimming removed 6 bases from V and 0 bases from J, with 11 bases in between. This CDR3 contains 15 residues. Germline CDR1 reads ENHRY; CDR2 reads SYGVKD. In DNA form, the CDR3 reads TGTGCCATCAGGGGCGAGACAGCGAACACCGGGGAGCTGTTTTTT. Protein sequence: CAIRGETANTGELFF.

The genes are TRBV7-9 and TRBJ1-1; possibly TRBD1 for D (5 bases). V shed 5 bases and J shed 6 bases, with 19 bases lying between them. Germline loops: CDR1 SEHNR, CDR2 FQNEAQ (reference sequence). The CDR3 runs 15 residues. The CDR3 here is CASSPRTDPRAEAFF. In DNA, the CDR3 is TGTGCCAGCAGCCCTAGGACCGACCCCAGGGCTGAAGCTTTCTTT.

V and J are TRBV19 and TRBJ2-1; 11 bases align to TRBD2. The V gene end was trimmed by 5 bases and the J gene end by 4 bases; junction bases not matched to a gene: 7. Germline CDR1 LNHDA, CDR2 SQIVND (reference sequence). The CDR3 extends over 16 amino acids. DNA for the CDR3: TGTGCCAGTAGTCGCCCCGGGACTAGCGGTTACAATGAGCAGTTCTTC. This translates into CASSRPGTSGYNEQFF.

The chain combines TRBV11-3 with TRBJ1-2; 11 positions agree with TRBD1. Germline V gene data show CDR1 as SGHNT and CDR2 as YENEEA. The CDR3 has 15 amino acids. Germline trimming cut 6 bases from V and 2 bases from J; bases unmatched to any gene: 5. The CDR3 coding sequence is TGTGCCAGCAGACGGACAGGGGGCGAGAACTATGGCTACACCTTC. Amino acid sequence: CASRRTGGENYGYTF. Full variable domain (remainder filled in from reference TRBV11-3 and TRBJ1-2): EAGVVQSPRYKIIEKKQPVAFWCNPISGHNTLYWYLQNLGQGPELLIRYENEEAVDDSQLPKDRFSAERLKGVDSTLKIQPAELGDSAVYLCASRRTGGENYGYTFGSGTRLTVV.

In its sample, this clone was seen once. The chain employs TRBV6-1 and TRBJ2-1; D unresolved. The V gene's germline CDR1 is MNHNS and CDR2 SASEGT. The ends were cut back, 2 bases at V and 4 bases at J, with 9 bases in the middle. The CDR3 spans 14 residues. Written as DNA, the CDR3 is TGTGCCAGCAGTGAATTGAAGGGTTACAATGAGCAGTTCTTC. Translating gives CASSELKGYNEQFF.

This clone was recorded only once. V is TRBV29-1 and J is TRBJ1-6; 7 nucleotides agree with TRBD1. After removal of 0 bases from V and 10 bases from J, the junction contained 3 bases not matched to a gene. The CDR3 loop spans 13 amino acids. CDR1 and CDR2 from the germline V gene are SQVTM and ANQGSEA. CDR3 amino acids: CSVEEATGSPLHF. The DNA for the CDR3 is TGCAGCGTTGAAGAGGCGACAGGGTCACCCCTCCACTTT.

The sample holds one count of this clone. CDR3 sequence (DNA): TGTGCCACCAGTGAGGGGACCAGGGGGCAGGGTGGCTACACCTTC. Protein product: CATSEGTRGQGGYTF. The V and J genes are TRBV24-1 and TRBJ1-2; TRBD1 agrees at 8 bases. Germline CDR1 KGHDR, CDR2 SFDVKD. The CDR3 extends over 15 amino acids. After removal of 4 bases from V and 7 bases from J, the junction contained 10 bases not matched to a gene.

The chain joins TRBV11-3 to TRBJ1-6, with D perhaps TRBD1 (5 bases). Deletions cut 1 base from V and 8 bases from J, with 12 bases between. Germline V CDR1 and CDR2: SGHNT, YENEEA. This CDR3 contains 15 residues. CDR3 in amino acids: CASSLVGQGDSPLHF. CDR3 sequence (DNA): TGTGCCAGCAGCTTAGTGGGGCAGGGCGATTCACCCCTCCACTTT.

DNA for the CDR3: TGTGCCAGCAGTTACGGCCCCAACCCAGCTTTCTTT. Translated, it gives CASSYGPNPAFF. The chain joins TRBV6-2 or TRBV6-3 to TRBJ1-1; D unresolved. Per germline, CDR1 MNHEY and CDR2 SVGEGT. CDR3 size: 12 residues. Trimming cost V 2 bases and J 10 bases, with 11 bases left between them.

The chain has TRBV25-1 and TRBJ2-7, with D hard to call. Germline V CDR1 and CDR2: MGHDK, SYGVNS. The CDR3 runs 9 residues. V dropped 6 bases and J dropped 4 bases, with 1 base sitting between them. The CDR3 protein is CASRYEQYF. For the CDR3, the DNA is TGTGCCAGCAGGTACGAGCAGTACTTC.

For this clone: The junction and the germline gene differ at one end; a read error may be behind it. DNA of the CDR3: TGTGCCAGCAGCACCTACCACAGGGGAACCGCAAATTTT. Its translation: CASSTYHRGTANF. V is TRBV6-2 or TRBV6-3 and J is TRBJ1-4, with 7 positions matching TRBD1. This CDR3 spans 13 amino acids. Germline loops: CDR1 MNHEY, CDR2 SVGEGT.

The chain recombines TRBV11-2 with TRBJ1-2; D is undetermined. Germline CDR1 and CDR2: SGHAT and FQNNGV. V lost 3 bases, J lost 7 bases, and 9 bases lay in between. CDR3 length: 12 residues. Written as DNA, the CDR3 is TGTGCCAGCAGCTTTATACTTAGTGGCTACACCTTC. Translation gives CASSFILSGYTF.

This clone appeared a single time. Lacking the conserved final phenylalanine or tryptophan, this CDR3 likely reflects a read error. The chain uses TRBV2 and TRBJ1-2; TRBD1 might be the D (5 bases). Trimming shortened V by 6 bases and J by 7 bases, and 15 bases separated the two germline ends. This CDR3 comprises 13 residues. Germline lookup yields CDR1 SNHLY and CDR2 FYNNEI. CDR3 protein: CASRRRQGGGYTL. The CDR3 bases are TGTGCCAGCAGACGTCGGCAGGGCGGTGGCTACACCCTC.

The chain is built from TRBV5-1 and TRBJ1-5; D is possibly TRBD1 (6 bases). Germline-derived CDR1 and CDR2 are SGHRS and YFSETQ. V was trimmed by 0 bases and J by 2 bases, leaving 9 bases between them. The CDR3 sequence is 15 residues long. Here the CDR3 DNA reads TGCGCCAGCAGCTTGGCGGGGGGCGGCAATCAGCCCCAGCATTTT. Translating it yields CASSLAGGGNQPQHF.

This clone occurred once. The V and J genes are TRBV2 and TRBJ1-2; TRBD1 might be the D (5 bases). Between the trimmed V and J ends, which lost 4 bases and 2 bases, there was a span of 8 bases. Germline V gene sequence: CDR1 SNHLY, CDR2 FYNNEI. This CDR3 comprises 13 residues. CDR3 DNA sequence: TGTGCCAGCAGTGGCAGGGTAAACTATGGCTACACCTTC. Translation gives CASSGRVNYGYTF.

The CDR3 bases are TGTGCCAGCAGTATGGACAGGGACACTGAAGCTTTCTTT. Amino acids: CASSMDRDTEAFF. The chain uses TRBV27 and TRBJ1-1, with 8 bases matching TRBD1. CDR3 length: 13 residues. V was pared by 5 bases and J by 3 bases, with 2 bases of the junction left unmatched. Germline CDR1 reads MNHEY; CDR2 reads SMNVEV (reference sequence).

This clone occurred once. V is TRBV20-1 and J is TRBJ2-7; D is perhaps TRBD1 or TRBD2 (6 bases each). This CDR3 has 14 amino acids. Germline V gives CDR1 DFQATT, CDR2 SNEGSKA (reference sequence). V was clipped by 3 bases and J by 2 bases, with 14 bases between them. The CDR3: CSASLDRTTYEQYF. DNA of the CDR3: TGCAGTGCTAGTCTCGACAGGACTACCTACGAGCAGTACTTC.

CDR3 protein: CSASRGVGTYEQYF. Here the CDR3 DNA reads TGCAGTGCTAGTCGTGGGGTGGGGACCTACGAGCAGTACTTC. The chain combines TRBV20-1 with TRBJ2-7; no clear D gene. The CDR3 is 14 residues long. The V end was cut by 3 bases, the J end by 2 bases, with 14 bases between. Germline loops: CDR1 DFQATT, CDR2 SNEGSKA (reference sequence).

The CDR3 bases are TGTGCCAGCAGCCCGAGGACTAGCTGGGATGAGCAGTTCTTC. Translated, it gives CASSPRTSWDEQFF. The V call is TRBV7-8, the J call TRBJ2-1, with TRBD2 identical over 8 bases. Germline assignment: CDR1 SGHVS and CDR2 FQNEAQ. Germline trimming cut 5 bases from V and 8 bases from J; bases unmatched to any gene: 8. This CDR3 has 14 residues.

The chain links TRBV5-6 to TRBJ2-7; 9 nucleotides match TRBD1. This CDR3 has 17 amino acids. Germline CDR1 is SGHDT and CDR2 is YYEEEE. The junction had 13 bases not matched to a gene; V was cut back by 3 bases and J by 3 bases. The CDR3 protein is CASSSGFGTGIIYEQYF. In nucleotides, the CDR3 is TGTGCCAGCAGCTCGGGATTCGGGACAGGGATCATCTACGAGCAGTACTTC.

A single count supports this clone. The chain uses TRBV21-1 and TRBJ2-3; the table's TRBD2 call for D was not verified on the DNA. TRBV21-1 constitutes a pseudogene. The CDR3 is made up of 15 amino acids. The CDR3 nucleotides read TGTGCCAGCAGCAAACTGGGGGGTGTCACAGATACGCAGTATTTT. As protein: CASSKLGGVTDTQYF.

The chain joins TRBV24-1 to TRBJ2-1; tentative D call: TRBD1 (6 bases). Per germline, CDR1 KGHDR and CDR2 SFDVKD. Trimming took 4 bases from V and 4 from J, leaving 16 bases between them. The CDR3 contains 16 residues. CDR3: CATSDPGGQGYNEQFF. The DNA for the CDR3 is TGTGCCACCAGTGACCCGGGCGGCCAGGGGTACAATGAGCAGTTCTTC.